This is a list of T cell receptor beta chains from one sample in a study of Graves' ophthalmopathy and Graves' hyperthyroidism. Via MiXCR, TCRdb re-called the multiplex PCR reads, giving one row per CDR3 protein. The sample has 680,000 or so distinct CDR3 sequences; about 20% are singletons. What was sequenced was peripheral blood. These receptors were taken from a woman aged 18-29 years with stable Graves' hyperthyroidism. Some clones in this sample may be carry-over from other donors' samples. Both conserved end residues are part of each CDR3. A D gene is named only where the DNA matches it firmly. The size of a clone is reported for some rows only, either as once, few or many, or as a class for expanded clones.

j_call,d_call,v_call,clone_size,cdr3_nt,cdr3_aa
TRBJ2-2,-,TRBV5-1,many,TGCGCCAGTCGACAGGCTTCAAACACCGGGGAGCTGTTTTTT,CASRQASNTGELFF
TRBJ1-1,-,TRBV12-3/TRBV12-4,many,TGTGCCAGCAGCCCGATTTGGACTGAAGCTTTCTTT,CASSPIWTEAFF
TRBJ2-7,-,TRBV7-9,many,TGTGCCAGCAGCTACCGGGACAACTACGAGCAGTACTTC,CASSYRDNYEQYF
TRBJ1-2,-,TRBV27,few,TGTGCCAGCAGTTTATTCAGCTTTGGTGGTGATGGCTACACCTTC,CASSLFSFGGDGYTF
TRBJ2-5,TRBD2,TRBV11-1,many,TGTGCCAGCAGCTTACCGGGACTAGCGGGGGGGAAAAAAGAGACCCAGTACTTC,CASSLPGLAGGKKETQYF
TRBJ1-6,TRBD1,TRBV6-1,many,TGTGCCAGCAGTGAAAACACGGGACAGTCATTTTCACCCCTCCACTTT,CASSENTGQSFSPLHF
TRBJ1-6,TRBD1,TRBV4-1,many,TGCGCCAGCAGCCACCAGGGGGATAATTCACCCCTCCACTTT,CASSHQGDNSPLHF
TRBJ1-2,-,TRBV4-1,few,TGCGCCAGCAGCCGGGGCTCTGGCTACACCTTC,CASSRGSGYTF
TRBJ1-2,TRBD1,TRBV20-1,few,TGCAGTGCTAGAGGCGTCGGGACAGGGACTGACTATGGCTACACCTTC,CSARGVGTGTDYGYTF
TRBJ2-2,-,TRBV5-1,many,TGCGCCAGCAGCTTGCCTCGAACGCGAGTGACAGTGAACACCGGGGAGCTGTTTTTT,CASSLPRTRVTVNTGELFF
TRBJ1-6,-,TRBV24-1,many,TGTGCCACCAGTGATTTGCTTACTGCGTGTCCCAGGAGCTCCTATAATTCACCCCTCCACTTT,CATSDLLTACPRSSYNSPLHF
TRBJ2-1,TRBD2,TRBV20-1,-,TGCAGTGCTAGAGATATAAGCGGGGGATACAATGAGAAGTTCTTC,CSARDISGGYNEKFF
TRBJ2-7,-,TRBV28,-,TGTGCCAGCAGTTTGGATGGACTCAAGGAGCAGTACTTC,CASSLDGLKEQYF
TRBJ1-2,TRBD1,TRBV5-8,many,TGTGCCAGCAGCTTGCCTTTGGACAGGGAGGGTGGCTACACCTTC,CASSLPLDREGGYTF
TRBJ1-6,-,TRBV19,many,TGTGCCAGTAGTATCTTGGCCAGGGATTCACCCCTCCACTTT,CASSILARDSPLHF
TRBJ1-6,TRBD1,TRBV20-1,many,TGCAGTGCTTTGGACAGGGCAAGCTCCTATAATTCACCCCTCCACTTT,CSALDRASSYNSPLHF
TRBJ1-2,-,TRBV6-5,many,TGTGCCAGCAGTTACAAGGGGGATCCCGTGGATGGCTACACCTTC,CASSYKGDPVDGYTF
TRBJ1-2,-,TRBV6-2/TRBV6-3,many,TGTGCCAGCAGTTACTCGTTCGGGGGACCCTTTTCGGGCGATGGCTACACCTTC,CASSYSFGGPFSGDGYTF
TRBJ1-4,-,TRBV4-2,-,TGTGCCAGCAGCCAAACCCCACAGGGAGGGTCGGAAAAACTGTTTTTT,CASSQTPQGGSEKLFF
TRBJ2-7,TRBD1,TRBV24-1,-,TGTGCCACCAGTCCGACAGGGACGTACGAGCAGTACTTC,CATSPTGTYEQYF
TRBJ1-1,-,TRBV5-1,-,TGCGCCAGCAGCCTACAGGACAAGAACACTGAAGCTTTCTTT,CASSLQDKNTEAFF
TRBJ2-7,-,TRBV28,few,TGTGCCAGCAGTTCCAATACTAGGGACGAGCAGTACTTC,CASSSNTRDEQYF